The next 10 T cell receptor beta chains were all read from a single sample in a study of blood T cells in healthy people across ages. A second about 7 to 12 cycle PCR used barcoded and J-beta primers. TCRdb passed the 5' RACE reads through MiXCR, listing each CDR3 protein once. The sample consists of hundreds of thousands of distinct CDR3 sequences, 25% to 30% of them appearing once. The sequencing input was blood. The source of these receptors is a woman aged 70-85 years in good health.

The rearrangement joins TRBV25-1 to TRBJ1-1, with D possibly being TRBD1 (6 bases). Germline CDR1 is MGHDK and CDR2 is SYGVNS. This CDR3 spans 17 amino acids. V was cut by 1 base and J by 1 base, with 16 bases left in between. CDR3 loop: CASSESAPGTPNTEAFF. CDR3 coding DNA: TGTGCCAGCAGTGAATCAGCCCCCGGGACACCGAACACTGAAGCTTTCTTT.

The chain joins TRBV24-1 to TRBJ1-2; no clear D. V was cut by 3 bases and J by 8 bases, with 9 bases left in between. Germline CDR1 is KGHDR and CDR2 is SFDVKD. The CDR3 contains 12 residues. Here the CDR3 reads CATSDAGHGYTF. CDR3 sequence (DNA): TGTGCCACCAGTGATGCAGGCCACGGCTACACCTTC.

The rearrangement uses TRBV29-1 and TRBJ2-1; D call uncertain. Germline loops: CDR1 SQVTM, CDR2 ANQGSEA. V was pared by 7 bases and J by 1 base, with 5 bases between. The CDR3 is 11 amino acids. The CDR3 reads CSGDSYNEQFF. The CDR3 coding sequence is TGCAGCGGTGATTCCTACAATGAGCAGTTCTTC.

This clonotype was seen more than once but under ten times. The chain recombines TRBV27 with TRBJ2-7; D remains ambiguous. CDR3 size: 14 residues. V was cut by 5 bases and J by 0 bases, with 11 bases left in between. The V gene's germline CDR1 is MNHEY and CDR2 SMNVEV (reference sequence). The CDR3 sequence: CASSLTPDSYEQYF. The CDR3 coding sequence is TGTGCCAGCAGTCTCACGCCCGACTCCTACGAGCAGTACTTC.

V is TRBV12-3 or TRBV12-4 and J is TRBJ2-3, with 8 bases matching TRBD2. After removal of 7 bases from V and 2 bases from J, the junction contained 8 bases not matched to a gene. The length of the CDR3 is 15 residues. The CDR3 region is CASTKSGRDTDTQYF. CDR3 DNA: TGTGCCAGCACCAAGAGCGGGAGAGACACAGATACGCAGTATTTT.

In this sample, this clonotype turned up a few times. This chain uses TRBV29-1 with TRBJ2-5; D is unresolved. V lost 5 bases and J 2 bases, leaving 9 bases between the germline ends. The CDR3 sequence is 12 residues long. The germline gives CDR1 SQVTM, CDR2 ANQGSEA. The CDR3 loop reads CSVLRQQETQYF. CDR3 nucleotides: TGCAGCGTTCTGCGTCAGCAAGAGACCCAGTACTTC. Full variable domain (rest looked up from reference TRBV29-1 and TRBJ2-5): SAVISQKPSRDICQRGTSLTIQCQVDSQVTMMFWYRQQPGQSLTLIATANQGSEATYESGFVIDKFPISRPNLTFSTLTVSNMSPEDSSIYLCSVLRQQETQYFGPGTRLLVL.

This clonotype was seen more than once but under ten times. The chain uses TRBV5-1 and TRBJ2-7, with D possibly being TRBD2 (6 bases). Trimming cost V 0 bases and J 2 bases, with 15 bases left between them. This CDR3 is built from 16 residues. The germline V gene has CDR1 SGHRS and CDR2 YFSETQ. CDR3 in amino acids: CASSLGGVAATYEQYF. The CDR3 nucleotides are TGCGCCAGCAGCTTGGGGGGGGTAGCGGCCACCTACGAGCAGTACTTC.

The chain combines TRBV7-2 with TRBJ1-3; no reliable D call. The CDR3 covers 14 residues. The V gene lost 5 bases and the J gene lost 0 bases, with 8 bases spanning the gap. CDR1 and CDR2 from the germline V gene are SGHTA and FQGNSA. Here the CDR3 reads CASSREGSGNTIYF. CDR3 sequence (DNA): TGTGCCAGCAGCAGGGAGGGCTCTGGAAACACCATATATTTT.

This chain joins TRBV28 and TRBJ1-1, with D tentatively TRBD1 (6 bases). CDR3 size: 17 residues. Looked up from germline, CDR1 is MDHEN and CDR2 is SYDVKM. With 1 base removed from V and 3 bases from J, the gap between germline ends came to 18 bases. The CDR3 coding sequence is TGTGCCAGCAGTTTATCTGGGGGGGCGCGGGGGGACACTGAAGCTTTCTTT. Translating gives CASSLSGGARGDTEAFF.

This chain links TRBV24-1 with TRBJ2-5; D not resolved. Trimming took 5 bases from V and 7 from J, leaving 13 bases between them. Germline V gene sequence: CDR1 KGHDR, CDR2 SFDVKD. The CDR3 consists of 13 residues. DNA of the CDR3: TGTGCCACCAGTGGTACAGCCGGATGGACCCAGTACTTC. Residues: CATSGTAGWTQYF.